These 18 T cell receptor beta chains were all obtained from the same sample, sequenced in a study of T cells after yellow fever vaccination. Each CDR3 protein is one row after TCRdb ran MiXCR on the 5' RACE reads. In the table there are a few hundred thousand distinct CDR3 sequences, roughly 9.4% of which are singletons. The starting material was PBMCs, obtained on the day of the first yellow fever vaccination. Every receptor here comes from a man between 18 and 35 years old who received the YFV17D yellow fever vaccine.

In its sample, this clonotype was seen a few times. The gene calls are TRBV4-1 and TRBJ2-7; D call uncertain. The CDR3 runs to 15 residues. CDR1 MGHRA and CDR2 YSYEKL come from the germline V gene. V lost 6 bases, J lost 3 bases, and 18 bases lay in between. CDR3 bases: TGCGCCAGCAGTTCGACCGTCGTATACCTCTACGAGCAGTACTTC. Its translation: CASSSTVVYLYEQYF.

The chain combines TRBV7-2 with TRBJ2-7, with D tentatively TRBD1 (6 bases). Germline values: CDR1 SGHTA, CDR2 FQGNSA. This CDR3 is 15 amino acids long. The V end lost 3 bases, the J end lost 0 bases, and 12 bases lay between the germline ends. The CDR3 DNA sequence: TGTGCCAGCAGCTTGCGGACAGCCGACTCCTACGAGCAGTACTTC. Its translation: CASSLRTADSYEQYF.

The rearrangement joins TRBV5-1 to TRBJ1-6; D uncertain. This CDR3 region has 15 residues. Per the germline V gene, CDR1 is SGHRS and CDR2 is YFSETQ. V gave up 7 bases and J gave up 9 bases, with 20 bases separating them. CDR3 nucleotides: TGCGCCAGCCGTCTTCAGTCTTCTCGGAGTTCACCCCTCCACTTT. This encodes CASRLQSSRSSPLHF.

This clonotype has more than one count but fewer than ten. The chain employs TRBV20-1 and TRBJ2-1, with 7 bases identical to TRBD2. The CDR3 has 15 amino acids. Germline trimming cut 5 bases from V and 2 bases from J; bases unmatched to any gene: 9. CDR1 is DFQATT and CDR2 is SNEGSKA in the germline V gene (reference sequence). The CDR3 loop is CSALVAGLTYNEQFF. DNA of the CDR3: TGCAGTGCTCTCGTAGCGGGCCTTACCTACAATGAGCAGTTCTTC.

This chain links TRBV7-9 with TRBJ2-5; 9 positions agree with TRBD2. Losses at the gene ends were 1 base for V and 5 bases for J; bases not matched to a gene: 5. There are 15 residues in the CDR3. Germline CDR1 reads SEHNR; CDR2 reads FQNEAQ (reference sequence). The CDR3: CASSLGLAGWETQYF. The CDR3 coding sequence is TGTGCCAGCAGCTTAGGCCTAGCGGGGTGGGAGACCCAGTACTTC.

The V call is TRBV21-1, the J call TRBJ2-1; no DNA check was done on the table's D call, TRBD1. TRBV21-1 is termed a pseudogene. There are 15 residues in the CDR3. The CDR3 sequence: CASSNGPGTYNEQFF. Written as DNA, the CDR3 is TGTGCCAGCAGCAATGGGCCGGGGACCTACAATGAGCAGTTCTTC.

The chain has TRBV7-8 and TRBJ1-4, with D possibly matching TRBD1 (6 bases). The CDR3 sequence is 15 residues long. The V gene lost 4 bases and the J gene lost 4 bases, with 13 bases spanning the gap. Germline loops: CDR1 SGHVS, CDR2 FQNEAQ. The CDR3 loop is CASSSRGFHNEKLFF. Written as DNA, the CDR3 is TGTGCCAGCAGCTCCAGGGGATTCCATAATGAAAAACTGTTTTTT.

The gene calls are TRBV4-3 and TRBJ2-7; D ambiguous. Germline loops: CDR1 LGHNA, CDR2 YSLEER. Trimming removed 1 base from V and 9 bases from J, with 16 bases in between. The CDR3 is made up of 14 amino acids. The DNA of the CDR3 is TGCGCCAGCAGCCAAGTTCCTCGAGCCTATGGGCAGTACGTC. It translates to CASSQVPRAYGQYV.

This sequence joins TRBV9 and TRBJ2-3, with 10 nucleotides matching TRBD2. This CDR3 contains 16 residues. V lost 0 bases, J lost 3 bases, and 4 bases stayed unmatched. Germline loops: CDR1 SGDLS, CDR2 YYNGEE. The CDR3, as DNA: TGTGCCAGCAGCGTAGCTCCTAGCGGGGGAACAGATACGCAGTATTTT. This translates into CASSVAPSGGTDTQYF.

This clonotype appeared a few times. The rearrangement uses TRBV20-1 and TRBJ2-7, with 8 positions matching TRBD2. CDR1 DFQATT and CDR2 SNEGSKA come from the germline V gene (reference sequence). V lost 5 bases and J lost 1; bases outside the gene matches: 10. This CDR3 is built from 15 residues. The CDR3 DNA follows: TGCAGTGCTCCCGACCTAGCGGGCCCATCCTACGAGCAGTACTTC. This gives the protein CSAPDLAGPSYEQYF.

The CDR3, as DNA: TGTGCCAGCAGCTCTTCGAGGACGGTAGATACGCAGTATTTT. It codes for CASSSSRTVDTQYF. This chain uses TRBV7-2 with TRBJ2-3; no clear D gene. The germline CDR1 and CDR2 sequences are SGHTA and FQGNSA. V was trimmed by 4 bases and J by 5 bases, leaving 13 bases between them. The CDR3 runs 14 residues.

In nucleotides, the CDR3 is TGCGCCAGCAACAGGGCGGGGTACACTGAAGCTTTCTTT. As protein: CASNRAGYTEAFF. V usage is TRBV5-1 and J usage is TRBJ1-1; possibly TRBD1 for D (6 bases). The CDR3 consists of 13 residues. Germline V gene data show CDR1 as SGHRS and CDR2 as YFSETQ. Deletions cut 6 bases from V and 3 bases from J, with 12 bases between. Together with reference TRBV5-1 and TRBJ1-1, the CDR3 gives the full variable domain: KAGVTQTPRYLIKTRGQQVTLSCSPISGHRSVSWYQQTPGQGLQFLFEYFSETQRNKGNFPGRFSGRQFSNSRSEMNVSTLELGDSALYLCASNRAGYTEAFFGQGTRLTVV.

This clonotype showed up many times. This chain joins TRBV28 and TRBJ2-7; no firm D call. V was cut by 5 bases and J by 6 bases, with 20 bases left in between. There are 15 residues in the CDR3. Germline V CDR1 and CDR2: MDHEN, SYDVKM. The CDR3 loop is CASSPSDAEGSEQYF. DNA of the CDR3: TGTGCCAGCAGTCCGTCGGACGCGGAAGGGTCCGAGCAGTACTTC.

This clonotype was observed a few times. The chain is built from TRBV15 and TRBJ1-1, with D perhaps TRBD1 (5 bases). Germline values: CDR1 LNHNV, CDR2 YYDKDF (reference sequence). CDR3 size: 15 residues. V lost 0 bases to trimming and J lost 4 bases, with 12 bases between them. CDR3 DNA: TGTGCCACCAGCAGAGACACGGACACCTCCACTGAAGCTTTCTTT. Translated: CATSRDTDTSTEAFF.

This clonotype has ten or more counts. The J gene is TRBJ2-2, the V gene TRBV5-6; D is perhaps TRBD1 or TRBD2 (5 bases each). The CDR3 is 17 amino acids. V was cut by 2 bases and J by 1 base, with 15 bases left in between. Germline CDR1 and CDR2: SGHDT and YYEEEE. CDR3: CASSLYLGTGNTGELFF. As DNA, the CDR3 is TGTGCCAGCAGCTTATATTTAGGGACCGGGAACACCGGGGAGCTGTTTTTT.

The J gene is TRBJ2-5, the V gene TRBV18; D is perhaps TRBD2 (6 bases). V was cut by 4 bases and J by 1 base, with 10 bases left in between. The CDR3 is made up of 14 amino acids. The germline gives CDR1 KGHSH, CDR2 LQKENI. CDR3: CASSRVGGQETQYF. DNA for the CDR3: TGTGCCAGCTCACGTGTGGGGGGCCAAGAGACCCAGTACTTC. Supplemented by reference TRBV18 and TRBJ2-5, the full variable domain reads NAGVMQNPRHLVRRRGQEARLRCSPMKGHSHVYWYRQLPEEGLKFMVYLQKENIIDESGMPKERFSAEFPKEGPSILRIQQVVRGDSAAYFCASSRVGGQETQYFGPGTRLLVL.

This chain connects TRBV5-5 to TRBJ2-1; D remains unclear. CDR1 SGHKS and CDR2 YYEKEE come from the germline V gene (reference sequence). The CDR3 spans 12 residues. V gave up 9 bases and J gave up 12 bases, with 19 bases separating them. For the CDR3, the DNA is TGTGCCATGAGCCCCGGGCTCCTTGGGCAGTTCTTC. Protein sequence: CAMSPGLLGQFF.

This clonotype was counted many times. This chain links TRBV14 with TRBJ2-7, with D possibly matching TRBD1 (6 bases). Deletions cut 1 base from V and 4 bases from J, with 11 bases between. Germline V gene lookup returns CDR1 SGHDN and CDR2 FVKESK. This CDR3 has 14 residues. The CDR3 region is CASSQAGDGYEQYV. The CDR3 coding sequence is TGTGCCAGCAGCCAAGCAGGGGATGGGTACGAGCAGTACGTC.